These 27 T cell receptor beta chains came from one sample sequenced in a study of T-cell reconstitution after alpha-beta-depleted transplantation in children. The TCRbeta library incorporated unique molecular identifiers. TCRdb reanalysed the PCR reads using MiXCR and keeps one entry per CDR3 protein. The table records some 840,000 distinct CDR3 sequences, 16% of them present only once. The source was PBMCs, mostly from graft donor cells, collected 360 days after TCRalphabeta/CD19-depleted stem cell transplant. Receptors were obtained from a male patient aged 10-17 years who had a stem cell transplant for acute lymphoblastic leukemia, so the T cells may come from the graft donor.

The rearrangement uses TRBV2 and TRBJ2-1, with TRBD2 matching 8 bases. V shed 5 bases, J shed 7 bases, and the junction held 10 bases outside the gene matches. The CDR3 is 15 residues long. The V gene's germline CDR1 is SNHLY and CDR2 FYNNEI. CDR3 nucleotides: TGTGCCAGCAGTCTTATCTGGACTAGCTCTAATGAGCAGTTCTTC. Protein: CASSLIWTSSNEQFF.

This clonotype was found a few times. The chain carries TRBV21-1 and TRBJ1-4; whether TRBD1, the table's D call, matches the DNA was not checked. TRBV21-1 is classified as a pseudogene. The length of the CDR3 is 18 residues. Here the CDR3 reads CASSSRDSARGGYEKLFF. DNA for the CDR3: TGTGCCAGCAGCTCACGGGACAGCGCCAGGGGAGGGTATGAAAAACTGTTTTTT.

This sequence joins TRBV23-1 and TRBJ2-7; 9 nucleotides align to TRBD1. TRBV23-1 is flagged as an ORF with uncertain function. CDR3 length: 14 residues. V shed 2 bases, J shed 4 bases, and the junction held 3 bases outside the gene matches. The CDR3 DNA is TGCGCCAGCAGTCAACGGGACAGGGATTACGAGCAGTACTTC. Translated: CASSQRDRDYEQYF.

The genes are TRBV4-1 and TRBJ2-1; perhaps TRBD2 as D (6 bases). V dropped 4 bases and J dropped 0 bases, with 16 bases sitting between them. This CDR3 has 17 residues. Per germline, CDR1 MGHRA and CDR2 YSYEKL. In nucleotides, the CDR3 is TGCGCCAGCAGCCGGATCGTAGCGGCTAGCTCCTACAATGAGCAGTTCTTC. The encoded protein is CASSRIVAASSYNEQFF.

CDR3 sequence (DNA): TGTGCCAGCAGCTTAGTCAGGGGGGTCAATCAGCCCCAGCATTTT. Translated, it gives CASSLVRGVNQPQHF. The rearrangement joins TRBV7-2 to TRBJ1-5; 7 bases are shared with TRBD1. Trimming at V came to 1 base and at J to 3 bases, leaving 3 bases not matched to a gene. The CDR3 sequence is 15 residues long. Per germline, CDR1 SGHTA and CDR2 FQGNSA.

In its sample, this clonotype was seen a few times. V is TRBV18 and J is TRBJ2-7, with a tentative D call TRBD1 (5 bases). This CDR3 contains 15 residues. Germline-derived CDR1 and CDR2 are KGHSH and LQKENI. V lost 3 bases to trimming and J lost 6 bases, with 18 bases between them. The CDR3 protein is CASSPFLGRVGEQYF. As DNA, the CDR3 is TGTGCCAGCTCACCCTTTCTGGGCAGGGTTGGCGAGCAGTACTTC.

The genes are TRBV5-1 and TRBJ2-2; D ambiguous. Trimming cost V 0 bases and J 7 bases, with 7 bases left between them. The CDR3 is 13 residues long. The germline CDR1 and CDR2 sequences are SGHRS and YFSETQ. CDR3 sequence: CASSLGVDGELFF. CDR3 nucleotides: TGCGCCAGCAGCTTGGGGGTTGACGGGGAGCTGTTTTTT.

V is TRBV5-1 and J is TRBJ2-1; TRBD2 matches at 9 bases. This CDR3 spans 18 amino acids. In germline, CDR1 is SGHRS, CDR2 YFSETQ. Germline trimming cut 1 base from V and 1 base from J; bases unmatched to any gene: 9. CDR3 in DNA: TGCGCCAGCAGCTTGTCGGCGGGAGGGGATCGATCCTACAATGAGCAGTTCTTC. Its protein product is CASSLSAGGDRSYNEQFF.

This clonotype was picked up a small number of times. The chain couples TRBV3-1 to TRBJ2-5; maybe TRBD2 (5 bases). This CDR3 has 16 amino acids. Germline loops: CDR1 LGHDT, CDR2 YNNKEL (reference sequence). Trimming cost V 0 bases and J 5 bases, with 16 bases left between them. The CDR3 loop reads CASSQDRGLVRETQYF. The CDR3 nucleotides read TGTGCCAGCAGCCAAGATCGGGGATTAGTGAGGGAGACCCAGTACTTC.

The chain has TRBV11-2 and TRBJ2-5; 12 bases line up with TRBD2. The length of the CDR3 is 17 residues. The V gene end was trimmed by 1 base and the J gene end by 5 bases; junction bases not matched to a gene: 8. In germline, CDR1 is SGHAT, CDR2 FQNNGV. The CDR3, as DNA: TGTGCCAGCAGCTTAGTTTCTAGCGGGAGGGCGAGGGAGACCCAGTACTTC. Protein product: CASSLVSSGRARETQYF.

The genes are TRBV20-1 and TRBJ2-2; D perhaps matches TRBD1 (5 bases). This CDR3 comprises 16 residues. V shed 6 bases and J shed 1 base, with 18 bases lying between them. Germline CDR1 DFQATT, CDR2 SNEGSKA (reference sequence). DNA for the CDR3: TGCAGTGCAGAAAGGGGCCTCACCCTGAACACCGGGGAGCTGTTTTTT. Translated: CSAERGLTLNTGELFF.

The CDR3 reads CASSKGRPSYNEQFF. The CDR3 DNA follows: TGTGCCAGTAGCAAGGGACGGCCGTCCTACAATGAGCAGTTCTTC. This chain joins TRBV19 and TRBJ2-1; D tentatively reads TRBD1 or TRBD2 (5 bases each). Germline CDR1 and CDR2: LNHDA and SQIVND (reference sequence). This CDR3 comprises 15 residues. Between the trimmed V and J ends, which lost 6 bases and 1 base, there was a span of 13 bases.

The chain combines TRBV12-3 or TRBV12-4 with TRBJ2-5, with D perhaps being TRBD1 or TRBD2 (5 bases each). CDR3 length: 13 residues. V gave up 6 bases and J gave up 3 bases, with 11 bases separating them. The CDR3: CASSPGTKETQYF. CDR3 coding DNA: TGTGCCAGCAGCCCCGGGACCAAAGAGACCCAGTACTTC.

This clonotype appeared a few times. This chain links TRBV7-2 with TRBJ2-7; 7 bases fit TRBD2. CDR1 and CDR2 from the germline V gene are SGHTA and FQGNSA. The CDR3 spans 16 residues. V was pared by 1 base and J by 6 bases, with 12 bases of the junction left unmatched. The CDR3 bases are TGTGCCAGCAGCTTAGTCCTAGCGGTAACTACTGGCGAGCAGTACTTC. Protein: CASSLVLAVTTGEQYF.

The V gene is TRBV29-1, the J gene TRBJ2-7; 12 bases fit TRBD1. Germline V gives CDR1 SQVTM, CDR2 ANQGSEA. This CDR3 spans 14 amino acids. The trim removed 2 bases at V and 5 bases at J, leaving 4 bases unmatched. The CDR3 DNA sequence: TGCAGCGTTGAACCGGGACAGGGGGCCCACGAGCAGTACTTC. This sequence encodes CSVEPGQGAHEQYF.

This clonotype has more than one count but fewer than ten. The rearrangement uses TRBV12-5 and TRBJ2-7, with D unclear. The CDR3 is made up of 14 amino acids. Between the trimmed V and J ends, which lost 4 bases and 2 bases, there was a span of 12 bases. From germline, CDR1 is LGHNT and CDR2 FRNRAP. The CDR3 DNA reads as TGTGCTAGTGGTTCCTGGGTCAGCACCTACGAGCAGTACTTC. Protein product: CASGSWVSTYEQYF.

The chain combines TRBV20-1 with TRBJ2-1; 8 positions agree with TRBD2. Per germline, CDR1 DFQATT and CDR2 SNEGSKA (reference sequence). This CDR3 is built from 15 residues. The junction had 7 bases not matched to a gene; V was cut back by 3 bases and J by 3 bases. CDR3 sequence (DNA): TGCAGTGCTAGCGGGAGGGCCAGGGTCTACAATGAGCAGTTCTTC. Protein product: CSASGRARVYNEQFF.

A few counts support this clonotype. The chain carries TRBV27 and TRBJ1-1, with 8 bases aligning to TRBD1. This CDR3 has 17 amino acids. Germline V gene lookup returns CDR1 MNHEY and CDR2 SMNVEV (reference sequence). V shed 5 bases, J shed 0 bases, and the junction held 11 bases outside the gene matches. This chain's CDR3 is CASSHGQGLVMNTEAFF. In DNA form, the CDR3 reads TGTGCCAGCAGTCACGGACAGGGCTTGGTGATGAACACTGAAGCTTTCTTT.

This chain joins TRBV12-3 or TRBV12-4 and TRBJ2-2; D is perhaps TRBD1 or TRBD2 (5 bases each). V was cut by 5 bases and J by 0 bases, with 16 bases left in between. The CDR3 runs 17 residues. CDR3: CASSQPGRSTNTGELFF. Here the CDR3 DNA reads TGTGCCAGCAGTCAACCGGGACGATCGACGAACACCGGGGAGCTGTTTTTT.

This clonotype was observed a handful of times. The V gene is TRBV7-9, the J gene TRBJ2-2, with TRBD1 matching over 7 bases. Germline CDR1 and CDR2: SEHNR and FQNEAQ (reference sequence). The V gene end was trimmed by 5 bases and the J gene end by 0 bases; junction bases not matched to a gene: 9. This CDR3 has 17 residues. CDR3 amino acids: CASSPPAGTANTGELFF. The CDR3, as DNA: TGTGCCAGCAGCCCGCCGGCCGGGACAGCGAACACCGGGGAGCTGTTTTTT.

There are a few counts of this clonotype. The chain uses TRBV7-9 and TRBJ2-7; no definite D call. Trimming took 5 bases from V and 0 from J, leaving 17 bases between them. Germline assignment: CDR1 SEHNR and CDR2 FQNEAQ (reference sequence). The CDR3 loop spans 16 amino acids. The CDR3 reads CASSPSAARSSYEQYF. DNA for the CDR3: TGTGCCAGCAGCCCCTCGGCCGCCAGGAGCTCCTACGAGCAGTACTTC.

The chain couples TRBV28 to TRBJ1-5; D possibly corresponds to TRBD1 (6 bases). This CDR3 is 16 amino acids long. In germline, CDR1 is MDHEN, CDR2 SYDVKM. Trimming left V 3 bases short and J 2 bases short, with 14 bases between. CDR3 nucleotide sequence: TGTGCCAGCAGTTTGTTTACAGGGTATGGCAATCAGCCCCAGCATTTT. As protein: CASSLFTGYGNQPQHF.

This chain uses TRBV11-2 with TRBJ2-3; TRBD2 aligns across 13 bases. Germline trimming cut 6 bases from V and 0 bases from J; bases unmatched to any gene: 9. Germline assignment: CDR1 SGHAT and CDR2 FQNNGV. The CDR3 has 18 amino acids. The DNA of the CDR3 is TGTGCCAGCAGATCACTAGCGGGAGGGGTTTTTAGCACAGATACGCAGTATTTT. Its protein product is CASRSLAGGVFSTDTQYF.

The CDR3 loop is CASSSLGVASSGNTIYF. As DNA, the CDR3 is TGTGCCAGCAGCTCCCTGGGAGTGGCCTCCTCTGGAAACACCATATATTTT. The chain links TRBV7-6 to TRBJ1-3; D is ambiguous. V lost 4 bases, J lost 0 bases, and 16 bases lay in between. Germline CDR1 and CDR2: SGHVS and FNYEAQ. This CDR3 has 17 amino acids.

V gene TRBV19 combines with J gene TRBJ2-1; TRBD1 matches 8 bases. CDR3 length equals 17 residues. The V and J ends lost 4 bases and 4 bases, in that order; junction bases with no gene match: 12. CDR1 and CDR2 from the germline V gene are LNHDA and SQIVND (reference sequence). CDR3 sequence reads: CASSTHTRTGIYNEQFF. Written as DNA, the CDR3 is TGTGCCAGTAGTACCCACACCAGGACAGGGATATACAATGAGCAGTTCTTC.

There are a few counts of this clonotype. The chain links TRBV7-6 to TRBJ2-7, with D tentatively TRBD2 (7 bases). Germline values: CDR1 SGHVS, CDR2 FNYEAQ. Trimming pared 4 bases from V and 4 bases from J, leaving 26 bases between. The CDR3 contains 18 residues. The CDR3 loop is CASSWGPGRAGEAYEQYF. The DNA of the CDR3 is TGTGCCAGCAGCTGGGGGCCCGGGCGCGCGGGGGAAGCATACGAGCAGTACTTC.

This clonotype was counted a few times. The rearrangement uses TRBV7-9 and TRBJ2-5, with 10 bases lining up with TRBD2. The V gene's germline CDR1 is SEHNR and CDR2 FQNEAQ (reference sequence). V gave up 7 bases and J gave up 7 bases; unmatched junction bases: 6. This CDR3 region has 13 residues. The CDR3 sequence is CASILSGRATQYF. DNA for the CDR3: TGTGCCAGCATCTTGAGCGGGAGGGCGACCCAGTACTTC.